This record looks at one T cell receptor beta chain sequence and its context. These data are taken from a study of technical replicates of blood from a few donors. Some clones are missing from TCRdb's copy, which holds only in-frame ones; the method was immunoSEQ multiplex PCR. The repertoire holds just under 100,000 clones, around 95% seen once, with 0.21% in the top ten. Sequenced sample: T cells isolated from PBMCs. The origin of this receptor is a human donor in good health.

DNA for the CDR3: TGCAGCGTTTCACCCGGGACAGAAGCTTTCTTT. Protein: CSVSPGTEAFF. The chain couples TRBV29-1 to TRBJ1-1; D possibly corresponds to TRBD1 (6 bases). CDR1 and CDR2 (germline): SQVTM, ANQGSEA. The CDR3 spans 11 residues. The ends were cut back, 5 bases at V and 8 bases at J, with 12 bases in the middle.